These 10 T cell receptor beta chains share one sample of origin, sequenced in a study of blood T cells in healthy people across ages. Next came a second PCR, run for roughly 6 to 11 cycles, which used a sample-barcoded 5' primer along with a J-beta primer mix. Using its own MiXCR run on the 5' RACE reads, TCRdb lists one record per CDR3 protein. The table records hundreds of thousands of distinct CDR3 sequences, roughly 25% of them present only once. Separately, the same data were catalogued under a study of T cells of mothers and their children.

The specimen was blood. The receptors were sampled from a boy younger than 18 in good health.

This clonotype was recorded a few times. V and J are TRBV6-5 and TRBJ2-4; D ambiguous. The CDR3 spans 12 residues. Trimming cost V 8 bases and J 9 bases, with 14 bases left between them. Germline CDR1 MNHEY, CDR2 SVGAGI. CDR3 nucleotides: TGTGCCAGCTCCCGAACTGAAGGCATTCAGTACTTC. Translation gives CASSRTEGIQYF.

This clonotype was observed a few times. The junction shows a germline mismatch at one end, possibly a read error. J is TRBJ1-2 and V is TRBV7-9; 9 nucleotides agree with TRBD1. The germline CDR1 and CDR2 sequences are SEHNR and FQNEAQ (reference sequence). The CDR3 has 14 residues. The CDR3 reads CASRLGQGSGGYTF. DNA of the CDR3: TGTGCCAGCCGCTTGGGACAGGGCTCCGGAGGCTACACCTTC.

The chain combines TRBV9 with TRBJ2-1, with 9 bases identical to TRBD2. The DNA matches TRBJ2-5 better at its end, which makes the J call doubtful. The germline V gene encodes CDR1 SGDLS and CDR2 YYNGEE. The CDR3 extends over 16 amino acids. This CDR3 is CASSGGLGGGAETQYF. The CDR3 nucleotides are TGTGCCAGCAGCGGGGGACTTGGCGGGGGGGCGGAGACCCAGTACTTC.

The chain employs TRBV3-1 and TRBJ2-7, with D hard to call. This CDR3 contains 12 residues. Germline lookup yields CDR1 LGHDT and CDR2 YNNKEL (reference sequence). V was pared by 1 base and J by 6 bases, with 7 bases between. The DNA for the CDR3 is TGTGCCAGCAGCCAAGGGCTAACCGAGCAGTACTTC. This encodes CASSQGLTEQYF.

The chain joins TRBV7-6 to TRBJ2-5; 10 bases agree with TRBD2. Losses at the gene ends were 5 bases for V and 5 bases for J; bases not matched to a gene: 11. This CDR3 has 16 residues. Germline lookup yields CDR1 SGHVS and CDR2 FNYEAQ. The DNA of the CDR3 is TGTGCCAGCAGCCCATTCAGCGGGGGGGCGGTTGAGACCCAGTACTTC. This encodes CASSPFSGGAVETQYF. Complete variable domain (other parts from reference TRBV7-6 and TRBJ2-5): GAGVSQSPRYKVTKRGQDVALRCDPISGHVSLYWYRQALGQGPEFLTYFNYEAQQDKSGLPNDRFSAERPEGSISTLTIQRTEQRDSAMYRCASSPFSGGAVETQYFGPGTRLLVL.

This clonotype was picked up a small number of times. The chain is built from TRBV7-2 and TRBJ2-1; 7 nucleotides align to TRBD1. The CDR3 sequence is 15 residues long. V lost 5 bases and J lost 4; bases outside the gene matches: 8. The germline V gene has CDR1 SGHTA and CDR2 FQGNSA. The CDR3 sequence is CASSLRTGNYNEQFF. In nucleotides, the CDR3 is TGTGCCAGCAGCCTCCGGACAGGCAATTACAATGAGCAGTTCTTC.

This rearrangement joins TRBV20-1 to TRBJ1-5; D is unclear. Germline-derived CDR1 and CDR2 are DFQATT and SNEGSKA (reference sequence). The CDR3 has 14 amino acids. V dropped 1 base and J dropped 1 base, with 8 bases sitting between them. CDR3 nucleotides: TGCAGTGCTAGAGGTGGGGTCAGCAATCAGCCCCAGCATTTT. Translating it yields CSARGGVSNQPQHF.

This rearrangement joins TRBV10-3 to TRBJ1-2, with D hard to call. CDR1 is ENHRY and CDR2 is SYGVKD in the germline V gene. The CDR3 is 14 amino acids. Between the trimmed V and J ends, which lost 0 bases and 4 bases, there was a span of 9 bases. In DNA form, the CDR3 reads TGTGCCATCAGTGAGTCCCCGGAGAGCTATGGCTACACCTTC. Translation: CAISESPESYGYTF.

The chain has TRBV12-3 or TRBV12-4 and TRBJ1-4; a weak D match, TRBD1 (6 bases). V lost 4 bases, J lost 10 bases, and 10 bases lay in between. This CDR3 is 12 amino acids long. The CDR3 DNA reads TGTGCCAGCAGTTCTACGGACAGAAAACTGTTTTTT. Translating gives CASSSTDRKLFF.

The gene calls are TRBV29-1 and TRBJ2-2, with D tentatively TRBD1 or TRBD2 (6 bases each). Germline CDR1 SQVTM, CDR2 ANQGSEA. This CDR3 contains 13 residues. With 6 bases removed from V and 4 bases from J, the gap between germline ends came to 12 bases. The CDR3 sequence: CSVGGGLTGELFF. CDR3 nucleotide sequence: TGCAGCGTCGGTGGGGGGCTCACCGGGGAGCTGTTTTTT.